The rows below give T cell receptor beta chains drawn from one sample of a study of beta chain features in type 1 diabetes. Profiled with immunoSEQ multiplex PCR; TCRdb holds only in-frame clones, not every one. The sample holds about 120,000 clones, roughly 15% seen once. Source material: central memory CD4+ T cells from blood. These receptors came from a man aged 30-40 years with type 1 diabetes. CDR3s include the opening cysteine and the closing phenylalanine or tryptophan. A D gene is named only where the DNA matches it firmly. For some rows the clone size is stated as once, few or many, or as a class when expanded; others skip it.

d_call | j_call | clone_size | v_call | cdr3_aa | cdr3_nt
- | TRBJ2-7 | once | TRBV4-3 | CASSQGTSSYEQYF | TGCGCCAGCAGCCAAGGGACCAGCTCCTACGAGCAGTACTTC
- | TRBJ2-7 | - | TRBV7-2 | CASSLHQSTGTGQYF | TGTGCCAGCAGCTTACATCAAAGTACAGGGACGGGGCAGTACTTC
- | TRBJ2-2 | - | TRBV7-9 | CAIRGPGTGELFF | TGTGCCATCAGAGGGCCGGGCACCGGGGAGCTGTTTTTT
- | TRBJ1-2 | few | TRBV6-5 | CASSYKVSGSGHGYTF | TGTGCCAGCAGTTACAAGGTCTCTGGTTCTGGCCATGGCTACACCTTC
- | TRBJ2-1 | few | TRBV4-3 | CASSQDGGSFSYNEQFF | TGCGCCAGCAGCCAAGATGGGGGTTCATTCTCCTACAATGAGCAGTTCTTC
- | TRBJ1-1 | - | TRBV25-1 | CASRGQREAFF | TGTGCCAGCAGAGGACAGAGGGAAGCTTTCTTT
- | TRBJ1-2 | - | TRBV5-8 | CASSLTGRDGYTF | TGTGCCAGCAGCTTGACAGGGCGGGATGGCTACACCTTC
- | TRBJ1-2 | - | TRBV7-9 | CASSLYPPSGGSYGYTF | TGTGCCAGCAGCTTATATCCGCCGTCGGGGGGCAGCTATGGCTACACCTTC
- | TRBJ2-3 | - | TRBV4-3 | CASSQGGGTDTQYF | TGCGCCAGCAGCCAAGGTGGGGGCACAGATACGCAGTATTTT
TRBD1 | TRBJ1-1 | many | TRBV18 | CASSLSHGQVDTEAFF | TGTGCCAGCTCGCTATCGCATGGACAGGTGGATACTGAAGCTTTCTTT
- | TRBJ2-2 | - | TRBV29-1 | CSVRGLANTGELFF | TGCAGCGTGCGGGGGCTCGCGAACACCGGGGAGCTGTTTTTT
- | TRBJ1-5 | few | TRBV30 | CAWGRQGINQPQHF | TGTGCCTGGGGGCGTCAGGGGATTAATCAGCCCCAGCATTTT
TRBD1 | TRBJ1-6 | many | TRBV7-9 | CASSLSAGQGGSPLHF | TGTGCCAGCAGCTTATCGGCGGGACAGGGTGGCTCACCCCTCCACTTT
- | TRBJ2-7 | medium-sized | TRBV4-1 | CASSHALGGRRPYEQYF | TGCGCCAGCAGCCATGCTCTAGGAGGCAGGAGGCCTTACGAGCAGTACTTC
- | TRBJ2-1 | few | TRBV2 | CASSESPGGEQFF | TGTGCCAGCAGTGAATCCCCGGGCGGGGAGCAGTTCTTC
TRBD2 | TRBJ2-5 | - | TRBV7-2 | CASSPGLVETQYF | TGTGCCAGCAGCCCGGGACTAGTTGAGACCCAGTACTTC
TRBD1 | TRBJ2-1 | many | TRBV7-2 | CASSTQQGAGEQFF | TGTGCCAGCAGCACGCAACAGGGGGCAGGTGAGCAGTTCTTC
TRBD2 | TRBJ2-3 | - | TRBV7-9 | CASSFYVSGDFTDTQYF | TGTGCCAGCAGCTTCTATGTCAGCGGGGATTTCACAGATACGCAGTATTTT
- | TRBJ2-1 | few | TRBV7-2 | CASSSTYNEQFF | TGTGCCAGCAGCTCGACCTACAATGAGCAGTTCTTC
TRBD2 | TRBJ2-3 | few | TRBV4-2 | CASSPSGGADTQYF | TGTGCCAGCAGCCCGAGCGGGGGGGCAGATACGCAGTATTTT
TRBD1 | TRBJ1-6 | few | TRBV11-1 | CASSTAGDSRNSPLHF | TGTGCCAGCAGCACCGCAGGGGACAGTCGTAATTCACCCCTCCACTTT
- | TRBJ2-7 | many | TRBV5-5 | CASSFRQDTYEQYF | TGTGCCAGCAGCTTCCGACAGGATACCTACGAGCAGTACTTC
- | TRBJ2-3 | - | TRBV6-4 | CASSRRGAPSTDTQYF | TGTGCCAGCAGCCGACGAGGAGCTCCTAGCACAGATACGCAGTATTTT
- | TRBJ1-1 | few | TRBV6-1 | CASSRTAQNTEAFF | TGTGCCAGCAGTCGGACAGCACAGAACACTGAAGCTTTCTTT
- | TRBJ1-5 | - | TRBV28 | CASSLSTGLGAINQPQHF | TGTGCCAGCAGTTTATCCACAGGGCTGGGGGCAATCAATCAGCCCCAGCATTTT
- | TRBJ2-1 | few | TRBV5-4 | CASSLRTTGVQFF | TGTGCCAGCAGCTTGCGAACGACGGGGGTGCAGTTCTTC
TRBD2 | TRBJ2-3 | many | TRBV4-3 | CASSQAISGTDTQYF | TGCGCCAGCAGCCAAGCGATTAGCGGGACAGATACGCAGTATTTT
TRBD1 | TRBJ2-7 | few | TRBV25-1 | CASSAWDSHYEQYF | TGTGCCAGCAGTGCCTGGGACAGTCATTACGAGCAGTACTTC
- | TRBJ1-6 | - | TRBV11-2 | CASSLGNNSPLHF | TGTGCCAGCAGCTTGGGTAATAATTCACCCCTCCACTTT
- | TRBJ1-1 | - | TRBV6-6 | CASSSGLRAGAFF | TGTGCCAGCAGTTCAGGGCTAAGGGCGGGAGCTTTCTTT
- | TRBJ2-1 | few | TRBV28 | CASSSISGIRNEQFF | TGTGCCAGCAGTTCCATATCCGGGATTAGGAATGAGCAGTTCTTC
- | TRBJ1-4 | - | TRBV5-1 | CASSLGIGAFNEKLFF | TGCGCCAGCAGCTTGGGAATCGGGGCCTTTAATGAAAAACTGTTTTTT
- | TRBJ2-5 | - | TRBV18 | CASSPTTQETQYF | TGTGCCAGCTCACCAACCACACAAGAGACCCAGTACTTC
- | TRBJ2-6 | few | TRBV5-6 | CASSRSRSSGANVLTF | TGTGCCAGCAGCCGCTCTCGTAGTTCCGGGGCCAACGTCCTGACTTTC
- | TRBJ1-5 | many | TRBV2 | CASNAGPNSNQPQHF | TGTGCCAGCAATGCGGGTCCCAATAGCAATCAGCCCCAGCATTTT
- | TRBJ1-6 | - | TRBV2 | CASRPREQVNSPLHF | TGTGCCAGCAGGCCCCGTGAGCAAGTGAATTCACCCCTCCACTTT
- | TRBJ2-7 | - | TRBV4-2 | CASSQGDGLYEQYF | TGTGCCAGCAGCCAAGGGGACGGACTCTACGAGCAGTACTTC
- | TRBJ1-3 | few | TRBV7-8 | CASMGESGRTGNTIYF | TGTGCCAGCATGGGAGAGTCAGGGCGGACTGGAAACACCATATATTTT
- | TRBJ2-3 | many | TRBV7-3 | CASSLGHGSSTDTQYF | TGTGCCAGCAGCTTAGGTCACGGTTCTAGCACAGATACGCAGTATTTT
- | TRBJ1-4 | many | TRBV7-8 | CASSLAGVGYSEKLFF | TGTGCCAGCAGCTTAGCGGGGGTAGGGTACAGCGAAAAACTGTTTTTT
- | TRBJ2-6 | few | TRBV19 | CASSQTHSGANVLTF | TGTGCCAGTAGTCAGACCCACTCTGGGGCCAACGTCCTGACTTTC
- | TRBJ2-4 | many | TRBV9 | CASSVPGSKNIQYF | TGTGCCAGCAGCGTTCCGGGGTCCAAAAACATTCAGTACTTC
TRBD2 | TRBJ2-1 | - | TRBV11-2 | CASSPQGSGGVYEQFF | TGTGCCAGCAGCCCCCAGGGTAGCGGGGGGGTTTATGAGCAGTTCTTC
TRBD1 | TRBJ2-1 | few | TRBV5-4 | CASSEEADRGIHEQFF | TGTGCCAGCAGCGAAGAGGCGGACAGGGGGATCCATGAGCAGTTCTTC
- | TRBJ2-1 | many | TRBV29-1 | CSVAAYGRPYNEQFF | TGCAGCGTTGCGGCTTACGGACGGCCCTACAATGAGCAGTTCTTC
TRBD1 | TRBJ2-7 | - | TRBV27 | CASSFRGTGAYEQYF | TGTGCCAGCAGTTTCCGGGGGACAGGGGCCTACGAGCAGTACTTC
TRBD2 | TRBJ2-1 | many | TRBV18 | CASSPASGGAINEQFF | TGTGCCAGCTCACCAGCTAGCGGGGGTGCAATCAATGAGCAGTTCTTC
TRBD2 | TRBJ2-1 | few | TRBV4-1 | CASSLSSGGWNEQFF | TGCGCCAGCAGCCTATCCTCCGGGGGGTGGAATGAGCAGTTCTTC
- | TRBJ1-5 | few | TRBV28 | CAGGNGVDQPQHF | TGTGCTGGGGGCAACGGAGTGGATCAGCCCCAGCATTTT
- | TRBJ2-1 | - | TRBV2 | CASQLTETYNEQFF | TGTGCCAGCCAACTTACTGAGACCTACAATGAGCAGTTCTTC
TRBD2 | TRBJ2-1 | many | TRBV19 | CASKLAGLGNEQFF | TGTGCCAGTAAACTAGCGGGGTTGGGGAATGAGCAGTTCTTC
TRBD1 | TRBJ1-2 | few | TRBV5-1 | CASSLGTGHYGYTF | TGCGCCAGCAGCTTGGGGACAGGTCACTATGGCTACACCTTC